This entry is about one T cell receptor (beta chain). What it binds is not known. This entry is derived from a study of cytotoxic CD8 clonotypes in ibrutinib-treated CLL. Study in general: Once treatment had gone on for a median of around eleven months, range 6 to 36, response samples were drawn. Samples showed on average about 260,000 productive templates and 80,000 to 100,000 productive rearrangements. Overall study results and limits: Higher clonality was seen at ibrutinib response and a return toward baseline at progression. Starting clonality was above that of age-matched healthy donors and tracked circulating CD8+ T-cell counts.

Clones were sequenced by immunoSEQ multiplex PCR, and TCRdb holds only the in-frame ones, with some missing. This table has approximately 60,000 clones, 50% to 60% appearing once. J was trimmed by 1 base and V by 7 bases; bases with no gene match: 11. From germline, CDR1 is SGHDT and CDR2 YYEEEE. This CDR3 has 17 residues. The specimen comprised PBMCs, sampled at disease progression, from a patient treated with ibrutinib. The V and J genes are TRBV5-6 and TRBJ1-6, with 7 bases fitting TRBD1. The sequence came from a human donor with chronic lymphocytic leukemia. CDR3 amino acids: CASRQGGIGSYNSPLHF. The CDR3 region has the DNA TGTGCCAGCCGACAGGGTGGCATCGGGTCCTATAATTCACCCCTCCACTTT.